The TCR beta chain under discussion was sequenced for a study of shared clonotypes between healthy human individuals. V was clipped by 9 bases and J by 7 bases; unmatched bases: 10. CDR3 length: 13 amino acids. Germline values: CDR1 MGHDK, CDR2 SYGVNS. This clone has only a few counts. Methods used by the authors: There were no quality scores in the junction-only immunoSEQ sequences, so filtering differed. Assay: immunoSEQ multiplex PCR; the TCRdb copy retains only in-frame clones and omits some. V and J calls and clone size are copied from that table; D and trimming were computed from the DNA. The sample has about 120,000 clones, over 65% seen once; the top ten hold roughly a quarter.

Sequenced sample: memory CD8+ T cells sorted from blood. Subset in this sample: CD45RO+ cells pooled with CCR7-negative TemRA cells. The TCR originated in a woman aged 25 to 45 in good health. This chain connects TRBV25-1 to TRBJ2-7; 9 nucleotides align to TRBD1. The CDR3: CASATGGKWEQYF. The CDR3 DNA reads TGTGCCAGTGCGACAGGGGGGAAGTGGGAGCAGTACTTC.